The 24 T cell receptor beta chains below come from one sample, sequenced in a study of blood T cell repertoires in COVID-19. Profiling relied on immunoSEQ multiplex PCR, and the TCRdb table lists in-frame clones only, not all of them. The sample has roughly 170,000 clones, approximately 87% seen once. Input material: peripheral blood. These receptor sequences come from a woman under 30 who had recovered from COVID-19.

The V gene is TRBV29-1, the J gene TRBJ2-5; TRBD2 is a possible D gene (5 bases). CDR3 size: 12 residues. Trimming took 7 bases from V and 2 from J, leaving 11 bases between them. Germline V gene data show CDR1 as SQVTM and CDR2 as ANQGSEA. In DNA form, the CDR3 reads TGCAGCGCTTACACGGGGCAAGAGACCCAGTACTTC. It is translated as CSAYTGQETQYF.

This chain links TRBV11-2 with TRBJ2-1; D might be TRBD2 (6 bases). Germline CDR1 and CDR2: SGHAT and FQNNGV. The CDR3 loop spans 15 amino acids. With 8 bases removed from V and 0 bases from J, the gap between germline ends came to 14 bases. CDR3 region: CASATGGDSYNEQFF. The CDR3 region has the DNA TGTGCCAGCGCCACAGGCGGGGACTCCTACAATGAGCAGTTCTTC.

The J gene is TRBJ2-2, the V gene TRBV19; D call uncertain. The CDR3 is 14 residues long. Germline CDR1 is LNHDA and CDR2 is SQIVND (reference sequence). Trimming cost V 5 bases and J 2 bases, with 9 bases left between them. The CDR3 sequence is CASSELTNTGELFF. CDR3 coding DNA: TGTGCCAGTAGTGAACTCACTAACACCGGGGAGCTGTTTTTT.

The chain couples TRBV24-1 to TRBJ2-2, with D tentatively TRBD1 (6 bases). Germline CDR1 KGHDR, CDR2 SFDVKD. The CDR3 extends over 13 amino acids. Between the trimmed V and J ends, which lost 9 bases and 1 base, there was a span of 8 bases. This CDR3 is CATRTENTGELFF. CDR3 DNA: TGTGCCACCCGGACAGAGAACACCGGGGAGCTGTTTTTT.

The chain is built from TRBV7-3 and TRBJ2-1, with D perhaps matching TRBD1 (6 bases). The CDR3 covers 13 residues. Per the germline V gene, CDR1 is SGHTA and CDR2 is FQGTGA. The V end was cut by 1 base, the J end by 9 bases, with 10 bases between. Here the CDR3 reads CASSLIEGGEQFF. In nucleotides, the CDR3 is TGTGCCAGCAGCTTAATAGAAGGGGGTGAGCAGTTCTTC. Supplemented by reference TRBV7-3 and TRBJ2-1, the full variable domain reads GAGVSQTPSNKVTEKGKYVELRCDPISGHTALYWYRQSLGQGPEFLIYFQGTGAADDSGLPNDRFFAVRPEGSVSTLKIQRTERGDSAVYLCASSLIEGGEQFFGPGTRLTVL.

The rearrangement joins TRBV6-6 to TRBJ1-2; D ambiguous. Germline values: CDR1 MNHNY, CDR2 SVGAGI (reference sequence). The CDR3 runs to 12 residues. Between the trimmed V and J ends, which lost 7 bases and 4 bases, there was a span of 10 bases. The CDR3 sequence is CASTLDSYGYTF. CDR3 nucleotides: TGTGCCAGCACCCTTGACTCCTATGGCTACACCTTC.

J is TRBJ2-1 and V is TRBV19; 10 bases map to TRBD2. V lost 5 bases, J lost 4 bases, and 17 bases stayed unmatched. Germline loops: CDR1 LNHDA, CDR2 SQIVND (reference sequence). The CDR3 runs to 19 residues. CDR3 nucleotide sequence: TGTGCCAGTAGTGCCCCGACGGGGCTAGCGGGAGTTGCGTACAATGAGCAGTTCTTC. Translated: CASSAPTGLAGVAYNEQFF. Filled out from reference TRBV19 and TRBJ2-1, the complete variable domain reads DGGITQSPKYLFRKEGQNVTLSCEQNLNHDAMYWYRQDPGQGLRLIYYSQIVNDFQKGDIAEGYSVSREKKESFPLTVTSAQKNPTAFYLCASSAPTGLAGVAYNEQFFGPGTRLTVL.

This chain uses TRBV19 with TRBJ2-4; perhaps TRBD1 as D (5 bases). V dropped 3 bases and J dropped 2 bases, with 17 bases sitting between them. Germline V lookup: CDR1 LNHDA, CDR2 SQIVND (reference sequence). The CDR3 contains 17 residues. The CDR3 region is CASSIGLNRSPKNIQYF. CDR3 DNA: TGTGCCAGTAGTATCGGGCTCAACAGGTCTCCCAAAAACATTCAGTACTTC.

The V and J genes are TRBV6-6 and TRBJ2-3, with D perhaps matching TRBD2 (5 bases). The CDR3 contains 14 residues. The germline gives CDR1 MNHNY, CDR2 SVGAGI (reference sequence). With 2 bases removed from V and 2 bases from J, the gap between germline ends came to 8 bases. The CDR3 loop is CASSYEEATDTQYF. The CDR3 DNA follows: TGTGCCAGCAGTTACGAGGAGGCCACAGATACGCAGTATTTT.

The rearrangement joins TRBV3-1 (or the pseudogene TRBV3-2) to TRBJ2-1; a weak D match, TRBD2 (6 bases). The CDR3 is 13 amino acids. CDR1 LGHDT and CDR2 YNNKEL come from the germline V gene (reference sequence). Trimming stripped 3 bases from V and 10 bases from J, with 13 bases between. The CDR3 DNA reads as TGTGCCAGCAGCCATCATCGGGGGATGGAGCAGTTCTTC. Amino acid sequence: CASSHHRGMEQFF.

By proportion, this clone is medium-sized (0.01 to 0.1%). Here the CDR3 DNA reads TGTGCCAGCAGCGGGACAGGGAGGAACACCGGGGAGCTGTTTTTT. The encoded protein is CASSGTGRNTGELFF. The rearrangement uses TRBV2 and TRBJ2-2; 9 bases are a match to TRBD1. Germline trimming cut 6 bases from V and 1 base from J; bases unmatched to any gene: 3. The CDR3 consists of 15 residues. Germline V gene lookup returns CDR1 SNHLY and CDR2 FYNNEI.

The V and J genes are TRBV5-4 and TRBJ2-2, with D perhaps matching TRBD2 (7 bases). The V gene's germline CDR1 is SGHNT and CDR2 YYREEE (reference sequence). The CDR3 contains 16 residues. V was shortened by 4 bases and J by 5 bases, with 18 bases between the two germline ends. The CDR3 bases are TGTGCCAGCAGCCCCCAAGGGGGGGGGCTGACCGGGGAGCTGTTTTTT. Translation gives CASSPQGGGLTGELFF.

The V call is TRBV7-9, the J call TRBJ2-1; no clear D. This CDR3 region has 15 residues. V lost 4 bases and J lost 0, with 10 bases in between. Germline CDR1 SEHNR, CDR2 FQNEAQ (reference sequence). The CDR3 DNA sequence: TGTGCCAGCAGCTCCGTACGCGACTCCTACAATGAGCAGTTCTTC. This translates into CASSSVRDSYNEQFF. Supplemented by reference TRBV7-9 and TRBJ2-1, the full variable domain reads DTGVSQNPRHKITKRGQNVTFRCDPISEHNRLYWYRQTLGQGPEFLTYFQNEAQLEKSRLLSDRFSAERPKGSFSTLEIQRTEQGDSAMYLCASSSVRDSYNEQFFGPGTRLTVL.

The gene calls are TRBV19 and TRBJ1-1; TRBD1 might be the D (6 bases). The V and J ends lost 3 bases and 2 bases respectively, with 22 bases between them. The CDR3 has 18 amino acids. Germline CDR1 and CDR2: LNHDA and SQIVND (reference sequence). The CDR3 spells CASSMGWGRGTYNTEAFF. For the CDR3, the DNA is TGTGCCAGTAGTATGGGGTGGGGAAGGGGGACATATAACACTGAAGCTTTCTTT.

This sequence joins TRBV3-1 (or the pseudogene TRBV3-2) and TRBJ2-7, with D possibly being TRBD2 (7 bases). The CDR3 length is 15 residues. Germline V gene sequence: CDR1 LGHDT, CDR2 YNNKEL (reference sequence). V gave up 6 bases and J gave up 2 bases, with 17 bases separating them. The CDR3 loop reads CASSPGGPSPYEQYF. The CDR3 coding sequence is TGTGCCAGCAGTCCCGGGGGGCCGTCCCCCTACGAGCAGTACTTC.

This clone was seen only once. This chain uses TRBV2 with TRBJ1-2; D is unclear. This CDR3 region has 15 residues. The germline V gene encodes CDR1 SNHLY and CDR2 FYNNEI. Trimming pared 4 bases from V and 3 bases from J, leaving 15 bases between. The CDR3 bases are TGTGCCAGCAGTGTGACCGGGAAGCAGGACTATGGCTACACCTTC. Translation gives CASSVTGKQDYGYTF. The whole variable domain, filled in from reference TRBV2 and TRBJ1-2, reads EPEVTQTPSHQVTQMGQEVILRCVPISNHLYFYWYRQILGQKVEFLVSFYNNEISEKSEIFDDQFSVERPDGSNFTLKIRSTKLEDSAMYFCASSVTGKQDYGYTFGSGTRLTVV.

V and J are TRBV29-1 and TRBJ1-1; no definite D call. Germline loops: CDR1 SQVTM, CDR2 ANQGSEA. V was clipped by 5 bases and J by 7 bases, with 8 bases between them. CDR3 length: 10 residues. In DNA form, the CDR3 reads TGCAGCGTTCTGGCGGGTGAAGCTTTCTTT. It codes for CSVLAGEAFF.

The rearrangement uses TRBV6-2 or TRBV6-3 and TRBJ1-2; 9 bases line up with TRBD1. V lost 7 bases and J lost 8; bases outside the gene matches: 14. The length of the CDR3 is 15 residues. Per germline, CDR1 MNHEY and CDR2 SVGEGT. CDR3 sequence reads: CASNPEGQGMRGYTF. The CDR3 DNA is TGTGCCAGCAACCCAGAAGGACAGGGGATGCGGGGCTACACCTTC.

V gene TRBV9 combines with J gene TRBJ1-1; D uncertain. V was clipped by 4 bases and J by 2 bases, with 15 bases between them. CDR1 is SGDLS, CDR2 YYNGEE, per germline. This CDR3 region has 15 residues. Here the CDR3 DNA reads TGTGCCAGCAGCCCATTAGGCAGGATAAACACTGAAGCTTTCTTT. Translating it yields CASSPLGRINTEAFF.

CDR3 in amino acids: CASTQNSGNTIYF. CDR3 DNA: TGTGCCAGCACACAGAACTCTGGAAACACCATATATTTT. The V and J genes are TRBV12-3 or TRBV12-4 and TRBJ1-3, with no clear D. The CDR3 contains 13 residues. Trimming cost V 7 bases and J 0 bases, with 7 bases left between them.

The CDR3 sequence: CASSLEQGDTEAFF. The CDR3, as DNA: TGTGCCAGCAGCTTGGAACAGGGAGACACTGAAGCTTTCTTT. The rearrangement joins TRBV5-4 to TRBJ1-1; TRBD1 is a possible D gene (6 bases). From germline, CDR1 is SGHNT and CDR2 YYREEE (reference sequence). V lost 0 bases to trimming and J lost 3 bases, with 9 bases between them. This CDR3 has 14 residues.

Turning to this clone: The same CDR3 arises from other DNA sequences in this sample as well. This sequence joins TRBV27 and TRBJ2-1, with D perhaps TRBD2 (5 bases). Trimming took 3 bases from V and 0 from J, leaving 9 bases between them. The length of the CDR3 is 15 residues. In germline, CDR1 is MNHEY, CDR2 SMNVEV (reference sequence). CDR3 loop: CASSLGGSSYNEQFF. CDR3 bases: TGTGCCAGCAGTTTGGGTGGGAGCTCCTACAATGAGCAGTTCTTC.

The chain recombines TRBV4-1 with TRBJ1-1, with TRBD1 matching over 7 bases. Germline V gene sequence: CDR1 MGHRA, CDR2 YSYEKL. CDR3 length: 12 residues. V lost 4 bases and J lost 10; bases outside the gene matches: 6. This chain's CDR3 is CASSPPPGGAFF. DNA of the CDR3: TGCGCCAGCAGCCCCCCGCCAGGGGGAGCTTTCTTT.

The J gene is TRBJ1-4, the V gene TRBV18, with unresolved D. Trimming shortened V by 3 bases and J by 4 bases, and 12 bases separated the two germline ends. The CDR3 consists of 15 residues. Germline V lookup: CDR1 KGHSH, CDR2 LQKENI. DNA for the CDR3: TGTGCCAGCTCACCTGCCCCGGGTAATAATGAAAAACTGTTTTTT. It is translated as CASSPAPGNNEKLFF.